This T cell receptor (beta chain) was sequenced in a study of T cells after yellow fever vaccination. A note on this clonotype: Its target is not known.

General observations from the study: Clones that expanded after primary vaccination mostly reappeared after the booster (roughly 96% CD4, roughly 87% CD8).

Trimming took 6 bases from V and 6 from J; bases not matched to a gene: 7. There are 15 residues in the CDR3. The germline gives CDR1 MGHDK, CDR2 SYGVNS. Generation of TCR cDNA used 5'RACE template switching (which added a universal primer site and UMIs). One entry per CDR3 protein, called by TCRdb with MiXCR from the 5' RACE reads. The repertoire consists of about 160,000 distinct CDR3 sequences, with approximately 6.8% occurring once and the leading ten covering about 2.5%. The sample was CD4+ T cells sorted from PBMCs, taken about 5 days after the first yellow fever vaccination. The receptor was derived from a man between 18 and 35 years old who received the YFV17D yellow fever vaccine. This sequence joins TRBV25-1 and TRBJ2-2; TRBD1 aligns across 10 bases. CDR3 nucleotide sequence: TGTGCCAGCAGAGCCGGGACAGGGGTAGCCGGGGAGCTGTTTTTT. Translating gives CASRAGTGVAGELFF. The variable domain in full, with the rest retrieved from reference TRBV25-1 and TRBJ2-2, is EADIYQTPRYLVIGTGKKITLECSQTMGHDKMYWYQQDPGMELHLIHYSYGVNSTEKGDLSSESTVSRIRTEHFPLTLESARPSHTSQYLCASRAGTGVAGELFFGEGSRLTVL.